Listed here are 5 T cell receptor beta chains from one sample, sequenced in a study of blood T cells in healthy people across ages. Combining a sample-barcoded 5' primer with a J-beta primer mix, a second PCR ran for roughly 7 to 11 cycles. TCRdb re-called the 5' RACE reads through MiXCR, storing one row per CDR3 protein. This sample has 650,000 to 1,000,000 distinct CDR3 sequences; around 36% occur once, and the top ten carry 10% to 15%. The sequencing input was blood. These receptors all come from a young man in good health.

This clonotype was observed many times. CDR3: CASSFSGPNEKLFF. In DNA form, the CDR3 reads TGTGCCAGCAGTTTTTCAGGGCCGAATGAAAAACTGTTTTTT. The chain couples TRBV12-3 or TRBV12-4 to TRBJ1-4, with D possibly TRBD1 on 5 matching bases. The CDR3 has 14 amino acids. V lost 3 bases, J lost 5 bases, and 10 bases lay in between.

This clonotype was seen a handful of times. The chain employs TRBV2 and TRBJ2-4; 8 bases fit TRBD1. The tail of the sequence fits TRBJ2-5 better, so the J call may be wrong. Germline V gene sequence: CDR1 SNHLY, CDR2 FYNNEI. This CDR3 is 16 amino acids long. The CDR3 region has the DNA TGTGCCAGCAGTGAACTTCAAGGGACAGGTGGTGAGACCCAGTACTTC. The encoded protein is CASSELQGTGGETQYF.

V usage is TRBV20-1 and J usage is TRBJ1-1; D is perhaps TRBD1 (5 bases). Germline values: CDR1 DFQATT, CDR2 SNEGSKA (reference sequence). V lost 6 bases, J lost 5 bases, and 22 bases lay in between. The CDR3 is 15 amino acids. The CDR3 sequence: CSASGGEGWKTEAFF. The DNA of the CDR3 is TGCAGTGCGTCGGGGGGGGAGGGCTGGAAGACTGAAGCTTTCTTT.

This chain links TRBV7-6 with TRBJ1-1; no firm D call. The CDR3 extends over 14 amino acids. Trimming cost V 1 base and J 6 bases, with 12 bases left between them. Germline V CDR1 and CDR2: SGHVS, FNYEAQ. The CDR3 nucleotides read TGTGCCAGCAGCTTAGGATCTGTCATAGCTGAAGCTTTCTTT. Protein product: CASSLGSVIAEAFF.

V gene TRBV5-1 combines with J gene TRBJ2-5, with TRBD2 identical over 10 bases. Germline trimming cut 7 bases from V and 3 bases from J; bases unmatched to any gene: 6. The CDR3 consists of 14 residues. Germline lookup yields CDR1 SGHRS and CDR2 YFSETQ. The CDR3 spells CASARTSGKETQYF. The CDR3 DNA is TGCGCCAGCGCCAGGACTAGCGGAAAAGAGACCCAGTACTTC.